A few counts support the clone carrying this T cell receptor beta chain. Its antigen is not known. Sequencing was performed with immunoSEQ multiplex PCR; in TCRdb, only in-frame clones are kept and a portion is missing. The table records 35,000 to 45,000 clones, approximately 93% of them present only once. The data originate from a study of graft-versus-host responses after intestinal transplantation. As for the study in general: Anti-thymocyte globulin was used for induction in all recipients, who then took tacrolimus and steroids for approximately 3 years. Study-level findings and limits: Subjects displaying graft-donor T cell macrochimerism possessed elevated graft-versus-host to host-versus-graft clonal ratios inside allografts. GvH clones appeared in recipient marrow, some first in ileum or blood.

This CDR3 comprises 15 residues. V lost 0 bases and J 2 bases, leaving 11 bases between the germline ends. Germline V CDR1 and CDR2: MNHEY, SVGAGI. The chain couples TRBV6-5 to TRBJ2-7, with a possible D match to TRBD1 (6 bases). The source was PBMCs, collected almost 750 days after intestinal transplantation. This clonotype was sampled from a human patient who received an intestinal transplant, so some T cells may come from the graft donor. CDR3: CASSYSAGDTYEQYF. The CDR3 coding sequence is TGTGCCAGCAGTTACTCTGCAGGGGACACCTACGAGCAGTACTTC.